What follows describes a single T cell receptor beta chain. Original data processing: Researchers report that nucleated cell counts were estimated from reference gene primer amplification. Sequencing used immunoSEQ multiplex PCR; TCRdb keeps in-frame clones, though not all of them. The DNA was the basis for D and trimming; V, J and clone size are from that table. The sample carries 140,000 or so clones, more than 65% recorded once. These data come from a study of blood T cell repertoires in COVID-19. Turning to the study itself: Acute and convalescent COVID-19 samples came from the United States, Italy and Spain. The analysed material was cDNA or gDNA that came from T cells, B-cell-depleted T cells, or PBMCs.

Germline V gene sequence: CDR1 SNHLY, CDR2 FYNNEI. CDR3 length: 14 residues. V shed 5 bases, J shed 6 bases, and the junction held 6 bases outside the gene matches. The sample comprised peripheral blood. This sequence joins TRBV2 and TRBJ1-5; 8 bases are shared with TRBD1. This TCR derives from a man between 60 and 75 years old with acute or convalescent COVID-19. The CDR3 region is CASSPQGALQPQHF. The CDR3 DNA is TGTGCCAGCAGTCCTCAGGGGGCGCTTCAGCCCCAGCATTTT.